One T cell receptor (beta chain) is described in this entry. Antigen: not known. CDR1 is SGHRS and CDR2 is YFSETQ in the germline V gene. V gave up 4 bases and J gave up 0 bases, with 7 bases separating them. The CDR3 is 13 amino acids. This specimen belongs to a study of lymphopenia after photon versus proton radiotherapy. Study outcomes and limitations: Under photons, naive T cells and diversity fell while effector/memory populations rose.

TCRdb keeps only in-frame clones here, not all; method: immunoSEQ multiplex PCR. The repertoire has 25,000 to 30,000 clones, approximately 88% of them found once; the top ten carry 15% to 20%. The sample was peripheral blood, taken from a patient treated with photon-based radiotherapy. This chain links TRBV5-1 with TRBJ1-1; D is unresolved. The receptor was derived from a man aged 50 to 60 with gastric cancer. The DNA for the CDR3 is TGCGCCAGCAGCACGGACCTGAACACTGAAGCTTTCTTT. It is translated as CASSTDLNTEAFF.